This TCR beta chain came from a study of blood T cells in healthy people across ages. Study conclusions and caveats: Per-million-T-cell TCR beta diversity fell roughly linearly with age. Investigators treated diversity estimates from one million T cells as underestimates. In these data, TCR beta diversity tracked strongly with naive T cell percentage.

Total RNA extraction produced at least 5.5 micrograms (per sample) for the study. CDR1 and CDR2 (germline): SGHDN, FVKESK. This CDR3 is built from 16 residues. Trimming took off 0 bases at V and 2 bases at J, with 13 bases between the two ends. Primers used in a second PCR of about 6 to 12 cycles were a sample-barcoded 5' primer and a J-beta primer mix. Using its own MiXCR run on the 5' RACE reads, TCRdb lists one record per CDR3 protein. Seen here are roughly 790,000 distinct CDR3 sequences, roughly 45% observed once, and the top ten hold 20% to 25%. Comments on this clonotype: Antigen specificity is unknown.

The V call is TRBV14, the J call TRBJ1-1; tentative D call: TRBD1 (6 bases). This receptor was taken from a woman in her fifties or sixties in good health. The sequenced sample was blood. The CDR3: CASSQDQGHKNTEAFF. DNA for the CDR3: TGTGCCAGCAGCCAAGATCAGGGACATAAAAACACTGAAGCTTTCTTT.